Below are 25 T cell receptor beta chains sequenced from a single sample in a study of Ad26.COV2.S vaccination and SARS-CoV-2 variants (dated by TCRdb to the early 2020s). Per the publication, the treatment or condition label means: about 20 received Ad26.COV2.S at low or high dose, single or two shots; five or six received placebo; per-sample allocation not given. For vaccine and placebo recipients, the sequenced repertoires came from samples collected on day 63 after the first injection. The method was the immunoSEQ multiplex PCR assay. Not all clones reach the TCRdb copy of this immuneACCESS table, which keeps in-frame sequences only. Checked studies attribute under half of the gap to unresolved V genes and leave the rest unexplained. This sample has just over 350,000 clones in its table, and about 88% of those were observed once. The ten largest clones represent 2.5% to 3.5% of the sample. The sequencing here drew on peripheral blood, taken in a trial of Ad26.COV2.S vaccine versus placebo. The receptor set was obtained from a person aged 18-60 years who received the Ad26.COV2.S COVID-19 vaccine or a placebo.

In its sample, this clone was seen a few times. The chain has TRBV4-3 and TRBJ2-3; 11 nucleotides line up with TRBD1. CDR1 is LGHNA, CDR2 YSLEER, per germline. The CDR3 extends over 17 amino acids. J was trimmed by 4 bases and V by 4 bases; bases with no gene match: 10. The CDR3: CASSRAPGQGGPDTQYF. The CDR3 DNA is TGCGCCAGCAGCCGTGCTCCGGGACAGGGGGGGCCAGATACGCAGTATTTT.

This clone came up once. V is TRBV24-1 and J is TRBJ2-3; 9 bases are shared with TRBD2. The ends lost 0 bases at V and 3 bases at J; junction bases unmatched: 6. The CDR3 sequence is 17 residues long. Germline CDR1 is KGHDR and CDR2 is SFDVKD. Here the CDR3 DNA reads TGTGCCACCAGTGATTTGCCTAGCGGGAAAGGTACAGATACGCAGTATTTT. It translates to CATSDLPSGKGTDTQYF.

The gene calls are TRBV19 and TRBJ1-1; 12 nucleotides agree with TRBD1. J lost 8 bases, V lost 2 bases, and 12 bases had no gene match. The CDR3 length is 17 residues. From germline, CDR1 is LNHDA and CDR2 SQIVND (reference sequence). The CDR3 is CASSIKIGTGGELEAFF. The CDR3 nucleotides are TGTGCCAGTAGTATAAAAATCGGGACAGGGGGCGAGTTAGAAGCTTTCTTT.

The chain carries TRBV5-1 and TRBJ2-6; possibly TRBD2 for D (6 bases). The CDR3 has 13 amino acids. Between the trimmed V and J ends, which lost 7 bases and 3 bases, there was a span of 8 bases. The germline CDR1 and CDR2 sequences are SGHRS and YFSETQ. The DNA for the CDR3 is TGCGCCAGCGGGGACTTTGGGGCCAACGTCCTGACTTTC. It translates to CASGDFGANVLTF.

This clone occurred once. The V and J genes are TRBV15 and TRBJ2-3; 9 bases line up with TRBD2. From germline, CDR1 is LNHNV and CDR2 YYDKDF (reference sequence). V shed 1 base and J 0 bases; nucleotides not matched to a gene: 2. The CDR3 totals 16 residues. The CDR3 reads CATSRGLAASTDTQYF. The CDR3 bases are TGTGCCACCAGCAGAGGACTAGCGGCTAGCACAGATACGCAGTATTTT.

The chain links TRBV27 to TRBJ2-6; D unclear. In germline, CDR1 is MNHEY, CDR2 SMNVEV (reference sequence). This CDR3 has 14 residues. V was pared by 7 bases and J by 0 bases, with 7 bases between. The CDR3 loop reads CASTHRSGANVLTF. DNA for the CDR3: TGTGCCAGCACCCACCGCTCTGGGGCCAACGTCCTGACTTTC.

This chain connects TRBV4-3 to TRBJ2-1; the D is unclear. Trimming removed 0 bases at V and 9 bases at J, with 6 bases between. Germline assignment: CDR1 LGHNA and CDR2 YSLEER. The CDR3 runs 12 residues. Here the CDR3 reads CASSQDWGEQFF. CDR3 DNA: TGCGCCAGCAGCCAAGACTGGGGTGAGCAGTTCTTC.

The chain joins TRBV2 to TRBJ2-1, with D unclear. The CDR3 has 16 amino acids. The V and J ends lost 6 bases and 2 bases respectively, with 17 bases between them. CDR1 is SNHLY, CDR2 FYNNEI, per germline. The CDR3 protein is CASSPPLGIAYNEQFF. The CDR3 region has the DNA TGTGCCAGCAGCCCCCCCCTGGGGATTGCCTACAATGAGCAGTTCTTC.

The genes are TRBV5-1 and TRBJ2-3, with 7 bases identical to TRBD1. The CDR3 is 15 amino acids. Per the germline V gene, CDR1 is SGHRS and CDR2 is YFSETQ. The V segment lost 3 bases and the J segment 2 bases; nucleotides outside the gene matches: 6. CDR3 sequence: CASSSLTGTTDTQYF. Here the CDR3 DNA reads TGCGCCAGCAGCTCGTTGACAGGGACCACAGATACGCAGTATTTT.

DNA of the CDR3: TGCGCCAGCAGCGGCACCGGGACAGCGAACACCGGGGAGCTGTTTTTT. This sequence encodes CASSGTGTANTGELFF. The chain combines TRBV5-1 with TRBJ2-2; 7 nucleotides match TRBD1. Losses at the gene ends were 4 bases for V and 0 bases for J; bases not matched to a gene: 6. The CDR3 has 16 amino acids. Germline assignment: CDR1 SGHRS and CDR2 YFSETQ. The full variable domain, with the rest looked up from reference TRBV5-1 and TRBJ2-2, is KAGVTQTPRYLIKTRGQQVTLSCSPISGHRSVSWYQQTPGQGLQFLFEYFSETQRNKGNFPGRFSGRQFSNSRSEMNVSTLELGDSALYLCASSGTGTANTGELFFGEGSRLTVL.

The chain has TRBV5-1 and TRBJ1-4, with 7 bases that match TRBD1. Trimming removed 4 bases from V and 6 bases from J; junction bases left unmatched: 15. This CDR3 region has 17 residues. The germline V gene has CDR1 SGHRS and CDR2 YFSETQ. The CDR3: CASSQQGFGFSYEKLFF. CDR3 in DNA: TGCGCCAGCAGCCAACAGGGGTTTGGGTTTAGCTATGAAAAACTGTTTTTT.

V gene TRBV15 combines with J gene TRBJ1-1; D call uncertain. V was clipped by 2 bases and J by 8 bases, with 9 bases between them. The CDR3 has 12 residues. CDR1 is LNHNV and CDR2 is YYDKDF in the germline V gene (reference sequence). The CDR3 DNA reads TGTGCCACCAGCAGACCGCCTCGAGAAGCTTTCTTT. Translated: CATSRPPREAFF.

The chain uses TRBV3-1 (or the pseudogene TRBV3-2) and TRBJ2-7, with TRBD2 matching 8 bases. CDR1 is LGHDT and CDR2 is YNNKEL in the germline V gene (reference sequence). V trimming: 0 bases; J trimming: 1 base; junction bases outside the gene matches: 5. This CDR3 comprises 16 residues. Written as DNA, the CDR3 is TGTGCCAGCAGCCAAGAAAGCGGGAGAGTTTCCTACGAGCAGTACTTC. Its translation: CASSQESGRVSYEQYF.

V usage is TRBV6-5 and J usage is TRBJ2-7, with 10 bases aligning to TRBD2. With 2 bases clipped from V and 2 bases from J, the junction kept 3 bases outside the gene matches. The length of the CDR3 is 15 residues. Germline V gene lookup returns CDR1 MNHEY and CDR2 SVGAGI. The CDR3, as DNA: TGTGCCAGCAGTTACCAAAGCGGGAGGGCCTACGAGCAGTACTTC. Translation gives CASSYQSGRAYEQYF.

The chain is built from TRBV5-1 and TRBJ2-7; D not resolved. The CDR3 sequence is 13 residues long. V dropped 2 bases and J dropped 5 bases, with 11 bases sitting between them. CDR1 and CDR2 (germline): SGHRS, YFSETQ. The CDR3 sequence: CASSFYSLDEQYF. CDR3 DNA: TGCGCCAGCAGCTTTTACAGCTTAGACGAGCAGTACTTC.

In DNA form, the CDR3 reads TGTGCCAGCCGAAGGCAGGGAGGTCACGAGCAGTACTTC. Protein: CASRRQGGHEQYF. The rearrangement uses TRBV2 and TRBJ2-7, with a tentative D call TRBD2 (6 bases). The germline V gene encodes CDR1 SNHLY and CDR2 FYNNEI. CDR3 size: 13 residues. Trimming cost V 8 bases and J 5 bases, with 16 bases left between them. Together with reference TRBV2 and TRBJ2-7, the CDR3 gives the full variable domain: EPEVTQTPSHQVTQMGQEVILRCVPISNHLYFYWYRQILGQKVEFLVSFYNNEISEKSEIFDDQFSVERPDGSNFTLKIRSTKLEDSAMYFCASRRQGGHEQYFGPGTRLTVT.

The V call is TRBV29-1, the J call TRBJ2-7; no reliable D call. With 4 bases removed from V and 9 bases from J, the gap between germline ends came to 19 bases. This CDR3 is 13 amino acids long. Germline CDR1 reads SQVTM; CDR2 reads ANQGSEA. For the CDR3, the DNA is TGCAGCGTTGGATCCAGGACCAATAACGGGCAGTACTTC. Its translation is CSVGSRTNNGQYF.

This sequence joins TRBV6-2 or TRBV6-3 and TRBJ2-7; 9 bases match TRBD2. The CDR3 has 18 residues. Germline V lookup: CDR1 MNHEY, CDR2 SVGEGT. V lost 0 bases to trimming and J lost 0 bases; unmatched junction nucleotides: 9. In DNA, the CDR3 is TGTGCCAGCAGTTACTCGTTGTCTAGCGGGATGGGCTCCTACGAGCAGTACTTC. Protein product: CASSYSLSSGMGSYEQYF.

The rearrangement links TRBV12-5 to TRBJ2-5, with no clear D. V dropped 4 bases and J dropped 2 bases, with 8 bases sitting between them. This CDR3 is built from 13 residues. Germline CDR1 is LGHNT and CDR2 is FRNRAP. The CDR3 here is CASGYGKQETQYF. CDR3 nucleotides: TGTGCTAGTGGTTATGGAAAACAAGAGACCCAGTACTTC. Full variable domain (rest looked up from reference TRBV12-5 and TRBJ2-5): DARVTQTPRHKVTEMGQEVTMRCQPILGHNTVFWYRQTMMQGLELLAYFRNRAPLDDSGMPKDRFSAEMPDATLATLKIQPSEPRDSAVYFCASGYGKQETQYFGPGTRLLVL.

This clone has a handful of counts. V gene TRBV6-1 combines with J gene TRBJ2-7, with D tentatively TRBD1 (5 bases). This CDR3 contains 15 residues. Between the trimmed V and J ends, which lost 0 bases and 3 bases, there was a span of 12 bases. Germline values: CDR1 MNHNS, CDR2 SASEGT. The CDR3 loop is CASSEAFQGGYEQYF. Here the CDR3 DNA reads TGTGCCAGCAGTGAAGCGTTTCAGGGTGGCTACGAGCAGTACTTC.

This chain connects TRBV28 to TRBJ1-1, with D possibly being TRBD1 (5 bases). This CDR3 comprises 12 residues. CDR1 MDHEN and CDR2 SYDVKM come from the germline V gene. With 9 bases removed from V and 7 bases from J, the gap between germline ends came to 15 bases. The CDR3, as DNA: TGTGCCAGTGCTTCGGGGGGAGGTGAAGCTTTCTTT. It translates to CASASGGGEAFF.

This clone was detected only once. This rearrangement joins TRBV13 to TRBJ2-5; D unclear. The germline gives CDR1 PRHDT, CDR2 FYEKMQ (reference sequence). CDR3 length: 13 residues. V gave up 6 bases and J gave up 2 bases, with 10 bases separating them. CDR3 DNA sequence: TGTGCCAGCAGACGACTCTTACAAGAGACCCAGTACTTC. Protein: CASRRLLQETQYF.

This sequence joins TRBV9 and TRBJ2-7, with D uncertain. Germline V gives CDR1 SGDLS, CDR2 YYNGEE. The CDR3 loop spans 13 amino acids. Trimming removed 2 bases at V and 4 bases at J, with 10 bases between. The CDR3 sequence is CASSVFDGYEQYF. CDR3 DNA sequence: TGTGCCAGCAGCGTCTTCGACGGGTACGAGCAGTACTTC.

The V call is TRBV3-1 (or the pseudogene TRBV3-2), the J call TRBJ1-2; D might be TRBD1 (6 bases). Trimming shortened V by 4 bases and J by 6 bases, and 15 bases separated the two germline ends. The CDR3 runs 14 residues. Germline V CDR1 and CDR2: LGHDT, YNNKEL (reference sequence). Here the CDR3 reads CASSRQGFVNGYTF. The CDR3 DNA follows: TGTGCCAGCAGCCGCCAGGGGTTCGTGAATGGCTACACCTTC.

The chain couples TRBV11-2 to TRBJ2-2, with D possibly being TRBD2 (5 bases). Germline V gives CDR1 SGHAT, CDR2 FQNNGV. The CDR3 spans 15 residues. V dropped 0 bases and J dropped 4 bases, with 9 bases sitting between them. The chain's CDR3 is CASSLDPRATGELFF. The CDR3 DNA is TGTGCCAGCAGCTTAGATCCGAGGGCCACCGGGGAGCTGTTTTTT.